This TCR beta chain comes out of a study of T cells in Graves' hyperthyroidism and ophthalmopathy. This clonotype has more than one count but fewer than ten. This CDR3 contains 12 residues. CDR1 SQVTM and CDR2 ANQGSEA come from the germline V gene. V was pared by 6 bases and J by 3 bases, with 10 bases between. Authors of the study amplified TCR beta CDR3 regions from RNA transcripts. TCR CDR3 underwent first-round RT-PCR with the HTBI primer set. TCRdb reprocessed the multiplex PCR reads with MiXCR, giving one entry per CDR3 protein. The sample has hundreds of thousands of distinct CDR3 sequences, about 14% seen once; the top ten hold about 10%.

The specimen sequenced was blood. This TCR came from a young woman with Graves' hyperthyroidism. The chain employs TRBV29-1 and TRBJ2-3; the D is unclear. CDR3 sequence: CSVDPATDTQYF. The DNA for the CDR3 is TGCAGCGTGGACCCGGCAACAGATACGCAGTATTTT.